This T cell receptor beta chain emerged from a study of T-cell reconstitution after alpha-beta-depleted transplantation in children. During its preparation, the TCRbeta library received unique molecular identifiers. Using its own MiXCR run on the PCR reads, TCRdb lists one record per CDR3 protein. The top ten clones hold around a quarter of a sample with about 260,000 distinct CDR3 sequences, approximately 10% of them seen once. The trim removed 3 bases at V and 7 bases at J, leaving 15 bases unmatched. The CDR3 is made up of 17 amino acids. Germline V CDR1 and CDR2: LNHDA, SQIVND (reference sequence).

The TCR originated in a male patient between 2 and 9 years old who had a stem cell transplant for chronic granulomatous disease, so the T cells may come from the graft donor. V and J are TRBV19 and TRBJ1-5; the match to TRBD1 covers 7 bases. The sample in question was peripheral blood, obtained 180 days after TCRalphabeta/CD19-depleted stem cell transplant. Here the CDR3 DNA reads TGTGCCAGTAGTATCAGTCCAGGGGGGTCTGGTTGGCAGCCCCAGCATTTT. This encodes CASSISPGGSGWQPQHF.